The entry below gives a single T cell receptor beta chain sequence along with its context. The same CDR3 also results from other DNA sequences found in this sample. The sample originates from a study of cytomegalovirus exposure and HLA in healthy donors. As for the study in general: HLA-typed donors were the source of 83 million or so unique TCRs, which an early data release held.

CDR3 length: 13 amino acids. Deletions cut 4 bases from V and 0 bases from J, with 8 bases between. Germline V lookup: CDR1 SQVTM, CDR2 ANQGSEA. This PCR relied on a set of 60 Vbeta primers and 13 Jbeta primers. Profiled with immunoSEQ multiplex PCR; TCRdb holds only in-frame clones, not every one. Of around 76,000 clones in the sample, approximately 70% were seen once. The chain uses TRBV29-1 and TRBJ2-3; tentative D call: TRBD2 (6 bases). The receptor's source is a woman in her 50s in good health and CMV-seropositive. Sequencing was carried out using PBMCs. The CDR3, as DNA: TGCAGCGTTGTTGGAGGGAGCACAGATACGCAGTATTTT. Translating gives CSVVGGSTDTQYF.